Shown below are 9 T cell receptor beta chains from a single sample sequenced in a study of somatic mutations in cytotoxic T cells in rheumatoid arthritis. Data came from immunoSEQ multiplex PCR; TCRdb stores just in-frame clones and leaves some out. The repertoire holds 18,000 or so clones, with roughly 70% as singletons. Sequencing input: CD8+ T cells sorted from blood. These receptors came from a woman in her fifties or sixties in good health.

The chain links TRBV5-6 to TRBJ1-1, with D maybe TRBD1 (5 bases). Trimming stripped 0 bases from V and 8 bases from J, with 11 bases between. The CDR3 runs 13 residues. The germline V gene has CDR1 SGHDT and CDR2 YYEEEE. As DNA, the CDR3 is TGTGCCAGCAGCTTGGGTCGCGGGACGGAAGCTTTCTTT. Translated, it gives CASSLGRGTEAFF. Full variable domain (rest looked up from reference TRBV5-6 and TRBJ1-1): DAGVTQSPTHLIKTRGQQVTLRCSPKSGHDTVSWYQQALGQGPQFIFQYYEEEERQRGNFPDRFSGHQFPNYSSELNVNALLLGDSALYLCASSLGRGTEAFFGQGTRLTVV.

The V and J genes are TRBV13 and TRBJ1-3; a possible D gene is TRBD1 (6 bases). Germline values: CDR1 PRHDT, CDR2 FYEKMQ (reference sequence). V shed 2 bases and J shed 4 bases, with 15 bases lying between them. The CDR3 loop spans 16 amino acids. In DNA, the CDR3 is TGTGCCAGCAGCTTAAGAGGGGGGTTGAGAGGAAACACCATATATTTT. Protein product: CASSLRGGLRGNTIYF.

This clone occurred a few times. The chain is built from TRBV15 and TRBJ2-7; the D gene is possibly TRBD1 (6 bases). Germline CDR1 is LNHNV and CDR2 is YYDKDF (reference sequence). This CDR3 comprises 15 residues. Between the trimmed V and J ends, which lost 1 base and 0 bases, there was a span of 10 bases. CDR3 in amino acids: CATSRGQASSYEQYF. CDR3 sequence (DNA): TGTGCCACCAGCAGAGGACAGGCCAGCTCCTACGAGCAGTACTTC. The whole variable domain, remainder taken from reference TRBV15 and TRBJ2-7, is DAMVIQNPRYQVTQFGKPVTLSCSQTLNHNVMYWYQQKSSQAPKLLFHYYDKDFNNEADTPDNFQSRRPNTSFCFLDIRSPGLGDTAMYLCATSRGQASSYEQYFGPGTRLTVT.

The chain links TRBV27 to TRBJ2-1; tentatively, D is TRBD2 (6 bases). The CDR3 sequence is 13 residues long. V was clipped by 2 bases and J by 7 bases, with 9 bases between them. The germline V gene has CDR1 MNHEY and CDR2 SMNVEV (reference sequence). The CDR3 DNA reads TGTGCCAGCAGTTTAACTAGCCGGAATGAGCAGTTCTTC. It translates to CASSLTSRNEQFF.

CDR3 nucleotide sequence: TGCGCCAGCAGCTTGGGGCAGAACTATGGCTACACCTTC. As protein: CASSLGQNYGYTF. The chain is built from TRBV5-1 and TRBJ1-2; D ambiguous. V was pared by 0 bases and J by 2 bases, with 5 bases between. This CDR3 is 13 amino acids long. CDR1 is SGHRS, CDR2 YFSETQ, per germline.

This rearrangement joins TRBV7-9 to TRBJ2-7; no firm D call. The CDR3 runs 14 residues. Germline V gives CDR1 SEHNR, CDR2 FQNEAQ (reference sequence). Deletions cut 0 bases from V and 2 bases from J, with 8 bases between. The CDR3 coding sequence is TGTGCCAGCAGCTTAGCCAGCGCAGCCTACGAGCAGTACTTC. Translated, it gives CASSLASAAYEQYF. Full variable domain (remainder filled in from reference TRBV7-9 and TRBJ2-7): DTGVSQNPRHKITKRGQNVTFRCDPISEHNRLYWYRQTLGQGPEFLTYFQNEAQLEKSRLLSDRFSAERPKGSFSTLEIQRTEQGDSAMYLCASSLASAAYEQYFGPGTRLTVT.

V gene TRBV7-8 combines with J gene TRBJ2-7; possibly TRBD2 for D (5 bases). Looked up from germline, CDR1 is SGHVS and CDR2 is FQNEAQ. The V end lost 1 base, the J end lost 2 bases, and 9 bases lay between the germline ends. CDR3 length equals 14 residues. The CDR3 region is CASSLGGVTYEQYF. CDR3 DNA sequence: TGTGCCAGCAGCTTAGGGGGAGTCACCTACGAGCAGTACTTC.

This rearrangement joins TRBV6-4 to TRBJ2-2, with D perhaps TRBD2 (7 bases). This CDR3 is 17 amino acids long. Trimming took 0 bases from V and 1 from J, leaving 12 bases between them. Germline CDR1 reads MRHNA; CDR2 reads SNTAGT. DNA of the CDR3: TGTGCCAGCAGTGACTCGAGGGGGGGCGAGAACACCGGGGAGCTGTTTTTT. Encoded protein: CASSDSRGGENTGELFF.

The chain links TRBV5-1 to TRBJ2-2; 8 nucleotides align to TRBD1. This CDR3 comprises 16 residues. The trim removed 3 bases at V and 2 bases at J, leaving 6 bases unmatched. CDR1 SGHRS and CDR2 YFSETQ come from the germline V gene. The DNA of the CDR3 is TGCGCCAGCAGCTCAGGACAGGGCAGAAACACCGGGGAGCTGTTTTTT. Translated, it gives CASSSGQGRNTGELFF.